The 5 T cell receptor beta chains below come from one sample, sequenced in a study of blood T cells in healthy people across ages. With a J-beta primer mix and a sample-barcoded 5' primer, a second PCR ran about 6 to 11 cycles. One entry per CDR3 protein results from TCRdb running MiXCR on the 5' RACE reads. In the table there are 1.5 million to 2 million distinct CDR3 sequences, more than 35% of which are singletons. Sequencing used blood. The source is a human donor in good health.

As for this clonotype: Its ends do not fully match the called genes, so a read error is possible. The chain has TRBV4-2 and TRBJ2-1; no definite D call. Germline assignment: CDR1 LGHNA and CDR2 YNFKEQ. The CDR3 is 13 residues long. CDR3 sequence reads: CTSSQERNNEQFF. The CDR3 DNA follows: TGTACCAGCAGCCAAGAGAGAAACAATGAGCAGTTCTTC.

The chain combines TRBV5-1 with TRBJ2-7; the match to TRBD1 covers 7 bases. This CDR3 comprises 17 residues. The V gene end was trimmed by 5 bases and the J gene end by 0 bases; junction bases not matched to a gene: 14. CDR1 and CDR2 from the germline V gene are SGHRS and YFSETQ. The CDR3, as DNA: TGCGCCAGCAGTCGGGTATTAGCAGGGGGTAACTCCTACGAGCAGTACTTC. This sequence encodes CASSRVLAGGNSYEQYF.

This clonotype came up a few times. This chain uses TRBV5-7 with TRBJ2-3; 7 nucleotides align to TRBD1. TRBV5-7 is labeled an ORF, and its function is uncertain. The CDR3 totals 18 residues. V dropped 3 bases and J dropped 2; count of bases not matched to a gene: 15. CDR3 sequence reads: CASSWPNRGVFVTDTQYF. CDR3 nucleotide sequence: TGTGCCAGCAGCTGGCCGAACAGGGGAGTATTTGTCACAGATACGCAGTATTTT.

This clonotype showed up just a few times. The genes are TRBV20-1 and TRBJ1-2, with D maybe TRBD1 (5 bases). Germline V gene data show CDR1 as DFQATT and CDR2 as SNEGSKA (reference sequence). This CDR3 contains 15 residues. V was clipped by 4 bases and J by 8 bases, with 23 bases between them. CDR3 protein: CSATKTAMTEDGYTF. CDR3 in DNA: TGCAGTGCTACCAAAACAGCGATGACAGAGGACGGCTACACCTTC.

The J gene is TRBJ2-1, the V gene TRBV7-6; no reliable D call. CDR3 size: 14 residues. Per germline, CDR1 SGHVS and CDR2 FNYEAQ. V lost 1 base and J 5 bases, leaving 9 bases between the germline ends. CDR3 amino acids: CASSLVTNDNEQFF. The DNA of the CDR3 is TGTGCCAGCAGCTTAGTAACAAACGACAATGAGCAGTTCTTC.